This record looks at one T cell receptor (beta chain) sequence and its context. The antigen is unknown. These data originate in a study of long-term antiretroviral therapy in people with HIV. Study at large: In the earliest collections, sampling predates the 2015 immediate-ART recommendation by about a decade. Study outcomes and limitations: CDR3 lengths in HIV samples spanned a narrower range than controls. Nothing was known about ART adherence, viral resistance or changes in therapy.

This was the immunoSEQ v3.0 assay at survey level. Each sample aimed for about 40,000-50,000 sequenced T-cell genomes. Clones were read by immunoSEQ multiplex PCR, and TCRdb kept only the in-frame ones, dropping some. Of over 30,000 clones in the sample, 86% are singletons; the top ten hold around 4%. Germline V gene data show CDR1 as SNHLY and CDR2 as FYNNEI. Trimming pared 5 bases from V and 4 bases from J, leaving 7 bases between. There are 12 residues in the CDR3. V is TRBV2 and J is TRBJ2-3; D is unclear. The receptor's source is a woman between 45 and 65 years old with HIV. The input for sequencing was unsorted PBMCs, taken 1.2 years after starting antiretroviral therapy. The CDR3, as DNA: TGTGCCAGCAGTTCGACATCAGATACGCAGTATTTT. Translated: CASSSTSDTQYF.